The 16 T cell receptor beta chains presented below share a single source sample, sequenced in a study of blood T cell repertoires in COVID-19. Libraries were prepared by immunoSEQ multiplex PCR; TCRdb keeps only in-frame clonotypes and omits some of them. Of approximately 100,000 clones in the sample, over 80% were seen once. The sample comprised peripheral blood. Source of these receptors: a man in his fifties or sixties with acute or convalescent COVID-19.

The chain recombines TRBV7-6 with TRBJ2-1, with D maybe TRBD1 (5 bases). The CDR3 totals 17 residues. The germline V gene encodes CDR1 SGHVS and CDR2 FNYEAQ. V gave up 2 bases and J gave up 4 bases, with 18 bases separating them. CDR3 loop: CASSLTQGKSMYNEQFF. CDR3 sequence (DNA): TGTGCCAGCAGCTTAACGCAGGGAAAATCAATGTACAATGAGCAGTTCTTC.

The chain is built from TRBV27 and TRBJ2-2, with a possible D match to TRBD2 (5 bases). Per the germline V gene, CDR1 is MNHEY and CDR2 is SMNVEV (reference sequence). With 4 bases removed from V and 5 bases from J, the gap between germline ends came to 5 bases. The CDR3 has 12 amino acids. In DNA form, the CDR3 reads TGTGCCAGCAGTTCGGGGACCGGGGAGCTGTTTTTT. Translated: CASSSGTGELFF.

The chain employs TRBV10-1 and TRBJ1-1, with 9 bases that match TRBD1. The CDR3 consists of 14 residues. Unmatched junction bases numbered 9, after V lost 8 bases and J lost 5 bases. Per the germline V gene, CDR1 is WNHNN and CDR2 is SYGVQD (reference sequence). CDR3 coding DNA: TGCGCCAGCTCCCCGGGACAGGGATTTACTGAAGCTTTCTTT. Residues: CASSPGQGFTEAFF.

V usage is TRBV28 and J usage is TRBJ1-5; unclear D gene. The CDR3 consists of 13 residues. Germline-derived CDR1 and CDR2 are MDHEN and SYDVKM. V was clipped by 3 bases and J by 1 base, with 4 bases between them. The CDR3 is CASSLQSNQPQHF. The CDR3 bases are TGTGCCAGCAGTTTGCAGAGCAATCAGCCCCAGCATTTT.

This clone showed up just once. This chain uses TRBV6-5 with TRBJ2-7; D is uncertain. V dropped 11 bases and J dropped 3 bases, with 23 bases sitting between them. The CDR3 consists of 15 residues. Germline CDR1 reads MNHEY; CDR2 reads SVGAGI. The CDR3 protein is CASKTRTLQLYEQYF. The CDR3 nucleotides are TGTGCCTCCAAAACCCGAACGCTGCAACTCTACGAGCAGTACTTC.

A few counts support this clone. This rearrangement joins TRBV19 to TRBJ1-5; D possibly corresponds to TRBD1 (6 bases). Germline CDR1 and CDR2: LNHDA and SQIVND (reference sequence). Deletions cut 2 bases from V and 6 bases from J, with 11 bases between. The CDR3 has 14 amino acids. The CDR3 protein is CASSINRAGQPQHF. CDR3 coding DNA: TGTGCCAGTAGTATAAACAGGGCAGGTCAGCCCCAGCATTTT.

The J gene is TRBJ1-2, the V gene TRBV5-1; 7 bases match TRBD1. V was pared by 4 bases and J by 5 bases, with 11 bases of the junction left unmatched. The germline V gene encodes CDR1 SGHRS and CDR2 YFSETQ. This CDR3 is 15 amino acids long. Here the CDR3 DNA reads TGCGCCAGCAGCCCGAGGACAGGTCGAGGGTATGGCTACACCTTC. Encoded protein: CASSPRTGRGYGYTF.

This chain links TRBV4-2 with TRBJ2-2, with 7 bases aligning to TRBD2. Germline V CDR1 and CDR2: LGHNA, YNFKEQ. The CDR3 has 15 amino acids. Germline trimming cut 1 base from V and 7 bases from J; bases unmatched to any gene: 6. The CDR3 region has the DNA TGTGCCAGCAGCCAAGTCGGGGGGAGGAACGGGGAGCTGTTTTTT. Translation: CASSQVGGRNGELFF.

This clone was seen only once. This chain joins TRBV29-1 and TRBJ2-2; D is perhaps TRBD2 (6 bases). The V end lost 6 bases, the J end lost 7 bases, and 15 bases lay between the germline ends. The CDR3 consists of 13 residues. Germline CDR1 SQVTM, CDR2 ANQGSEA. The CDR3 here is CSVPGTQIGELFF. Here the CDR3 DNA reads TGCAGCGTCCCCGGGACTCAGATCGGGGAGCTGTTTTTT.

The CDR3 loop is CASSSGGIGTDTQYF. CDR3 DNA sequence: TGTGCCAGCAGTTCCGGGGGTATCGGCACAGATACGCAGTATTTT. The chain employs TRBV27 and TRBJ2-3, with D tentatively TRBD2 (6 bases). There are 15 residues in the CDR3. Trimming took 4 bases from V and 1 from J, leaving 12 bases between them. In germline, CDR1 is MNHEY, CDR2 SMNVEV (reference sequence).

CDR3 amino acids: CASATDSLNTEAFF. The CDR3 nucleotides read TGTGCCAGCGCGACCGACAGTTTGAACACTGAAGCTTTCTTT. This sequence joins TRBV5-4 and TRBJ1-1; possibly TRBD1 for D (5 bases). V was shortened by 7 bases and J by 0 bases, with 13 bases between the two germline ends. The V gene's germline CDR1 is SGHNT and CDR2 YYREEE (reference sequence). The CDR3 sequence is 14 residues long.

J is TRBJ1-1 and V is TRBV13; no reliable D call. V gave up 2 bases and J gave up 1 base, with 8 bases separating them. Germline loops: CDR1 PRHDT, CDR2 FYEKMQ (reference sequence). CDR3 length: 14 residues. CDR3 sequence (DNA): TGTGCCAGCAGCTTATCCCCAGGGAACACTGAAGCTTTCTTT. Its translation: CASSLSPGNTEAFF.

The gene calls are TRBV24-1 and TRBJ2-7, with TRBD1 matching 7 bases. The germline gives CDR1 KGHDR, CDR2 SFDVKD. The CDR3 contains 15 residues. V lost 2 bases, J lost 2 bases, and 5 bases stayed unmatched. The DNA for the CDR3 is TGTGCCACCAGTGATTCCCGGGACAGTCCCTACGAGCAGTACTTC. Protein product: CATSDSRDSPYEQYF.

The chain couples TRBV28 to TRBJ1-5; 9 bases line up with TRBD1. This CDR3 has 14 amino acids. V was pared by 9 bases and J by 4 bases, with 7 bases of the junction left unmatched. Germline-derived CDR1 and CDR2 are MDHEN and SYDVKM. The CDR3 DNA follows: TGTGCCAGTCGTCCGGGACAGGGTAATCAGCCCCAGCATTTT. It yields the protein CASRPGQGNQPQHF.

This clone has more than one count but fewer than ten. V gene TRBV7-2 combines with J gene TRBJ1-6; no definite D call. Germline CDR1 reads SGHTA; CDR2 reads FQGNSA. The length of the CDR3 is 14 residues. The V gene lost 2 bases and the J gene lost 8 bases, with 10 bases spanning the gap. Here the CDR3 reads CASSLNPTDSPLHF. In DNA, the CDR3 is TGTGCCAGCAGCTTAAATCCCACGGATTCACCCCTCCACTTT. Full variable domain (missing parts from reference TRBV7-2 and TRBJ1-6): GAGVSQSPSNKVTEKGKDVELRCDPISGHTALYWYRQSLGQGLEFLIYFQGNSAPDKSGLPSDRFSAERTGGSVSTLTIQRTQQEDSAVYLCASSLNPTDSPLHFGNGTRLTVT.

Only one count was recorded for this clone. The V gene is TRBV9, the J gene TRBJ2-5; D is perhaps TRBD1 (6 bases). The CDR3 runs 14 residues. Trimming pared 3 bases from V and 2 bases from J, leaving 11 bases between. Germline lookup yields CDR1 SGDLS and CDR2 YYNGEE. CDR3 in DNA: TGTGCCAGCAGCGCAGGACAGAAGCAAGAGACCCAGTACTTC. Protein: CASSAGQKQETQYF.